Shown below are 18 T cell receptor beta chains from a single sample sequenced in a study of brain T cells in children with intractable seizures. Repertoires were generated with immunoSEQ multiplex PCR, while TCRdb's copy carries only in-frame clones and drops some. This sample has about 76,000 clones, with approximately 94% found just once. This sample comprised peripheral blood, obtained at surgery. All receptors derive from a boy under three years old with tuberous sclerosis and intractable seizures.

The rearrangement uses TRBV15 and TRBJ1-6, with D possibly being TRBD1 (6 bases). CDR1 LNHNV and CDR2 YYDKDF come from the germline V gene (reference sequence). This CDR3 has 17 residues. Trimming stripped 0 bases from V and 10 bases from J, with 19 bases between. In DNA form, the CDR3 reads TGTGCCACCAGCAGAGATCCGGGGGACACGGGGTGGTCACCCCTCCACTTT. Translated: CATSRDPGDTGWSPLHF.

This chain uses TRBV4-1 with TRBJ1-1; tentatively, D is TRBD1 (6 bases). The CDR3 contains 15 residues. The ends were cut back, 5 bases at V and 7 bases at J, with 20 bases in the middle. Germline V lookup: CDR1 MGHRA, CDR2 YSYEKL. CDR3 nucleotide sequence: TGCGCCAGCAGCTATAAACGGGGGCAGGGCGGTGAAGCTTTCTTT. Amino acids: CASSYKRGQGGEAFF.

The genes are TRBV12-3 or TRBV12-4 and TRBJ1-2; D is uncertain. The V gene lost 2 bases and the J gene lost 0 bases, with 4 bases spanning the gap. This CDR3 region has 13 residues. The CDR3 DNA follows: TGTGCCAGCAGTTTATCGGCTAACTATGGCTACACCTTC. This encodes CASSLSANYGYTF.

The chain recombines TRBV6-6 with TRBJ2-5; 9 bases match TRBD1. The junction had 7 bases not matched to a gene; V was cut back by 4 bases and J by 1 base. This CDR3 has 16 residues. CDR1 is MNHNY and CDR2 is SVGAGI in the germline V gene (reference sequence). The CDR3 protein is CASSSHRGLGQETQYF. CDR3 nucleotides: TGTGCCAGCAGTTCGCACAGGGGGCTGGGCCAAGAGACCCAGTACTTC.

The V gene is TRBV7-8, the J gene TRBJ2-7; 8 nucleotides line up with TRBD1. Trimming at V came to 5 bases and at J to 2 bases, leaving 8 bases not matched to a gene. The CDR3 has 15 residues. Germline V gene data show CDR1 as SGHVS and CDR2 as FQNEAQ. CDR3 in amino acids: CASSPRTGITYEQYF. The CDR3 coding sequence is TGTGCCAGCAGCCCTCGGACAGGGATTACCTACGAGCAGTACTTC.

The rearrangement links TRBV28 to TRBJ2-7; a possible D gene is TRBD1 (5 bases). The CDR3 runs to 14 residues. V shed 3 bases and J shed 3 bases, with 12 bases lying between them. CDR1 is MDHEN and CDR2 is SYDVKM in the germline V gene. CDR3 DNA sequence: TGTGCCAGCAGTTTCGCGCAGGGTCGCTACGAGCAGTACTTC. As protein: CASSFAQGRYEQYF.

The CDR3 DNA reads TGCAGCGTTGACTTCACCGGGAGTAGGCAGTTCTTC. Amino acids: CSVDFTGSRQFF. This rearrangement joins TRBV29-1 to TRBJ2-1, with D tentatively TRBD2 (6 bases). V lost 3 bases, J lost 12 bases, and 15 bases lay in between. Germline V gene sequence: CDR1 SQVTM, CDR2 ANQGSEA. CDR3 length equals 12 residues.

The genes are TRBV24-1 and TRBJ2-3; D unclear. Germline values: CDR1 KGHDR, CDR2 SFDVKD. This CDR3 region has 12 residues. V shed 9 bases and J shed 0 bases, with 6 bases lying between them. CDR3 sequence: CATGVSTDTQYF. DNA for the CDR3: TGTGCCACCGGGGTTAGCACAGATACGCAGTATTTT.

To note about this clone: Other nucleotide sequences from this sample produce the same CDR3. The rearrangement uses TRBV30 and TRBJ1-2; D is unresolved. Germline V gene lookup returns CDR1 GTSNPN and CDR2 SVGIG (reference sequence). The CDR3 is made up of 13 amino acids. V was shortened by 0 bases and J by 2 bases, with 7 bases between the two germline ends. The CDR3 DNA reads TGTGCCTGGAGTGTAACGGGGAACTATGGCTACACCTTC. Protein sequence: CAWSVTGNYGYTF.

The sample holds one count of this clone. The chain recombines TRBV7-3 with TRBJ2-7, with no clear D. Germline V lookup: CDR1 SGHTA, CDR2 FQGTGA. Deletions cut 2 bases from V and 2 bases from J, with 13 bases between. CDR3 length: 15 residues. The CDR3 here is CASSLGDDLTYEQYF. In DNA form, the CDR3 reads TGTGCCAGCAGCTTAGGAGATGACTTGACCTACGAGCAGTACTTC.

The chain has TRBV10-1 and TRBJ1-1; a possible D gene is TRBD1 (6 bases). Germline V gives CDR1 WNHNN, CDR2 SYGVQD (reference sequence). The CDR3 has 15 residues. Trimming took 0 bases from V and 1 from J, leaving 9 bases between them. The CDR3 protein is CASSESGAANTEAFF. The DNA of the CDR3 is TGCGCCAGCAGTGAGTCGGGGGCAGCGAACACTGAAGCTTTCTTT.

The rearrangement uses TRBV3-1 (or the pseudogene TRBV3-2) and TRBJ2-5, with 10 bases aligning to TRBD2. Germline CDR1 and CDR2: LGHDT and YNNKEL (reference sequence). V was clipped by 4 bases and J by 2 bases; unmatched bases: 7. This CDR3 comprises 16 residues. The CDR3 region has the DNA TGTGCCAGCAGCCCCTTTAGCGGGGGGCCACAAGAGACCCAGTACTTC. Its protein is CASSPFSGGPQETQYF.

V gene TRBV29-1 combines with J gene TRBJ1-3; 7 bases are a match to TRBD1. The ends lost 8 bases at V and 7 bases at J; junction bases unmatched: 8. The CDR3 totals 12 residues. In germline, CDR1 is SQVTM, CDR2 ANQGSEA. CDR3 loop: CSSLGQWNTIYF. CDR3 nucleotides: TGCAGCTCCCTGGGACAGTGGAACACCATATATTTT.

The gene calls are TRBV5-1 and TRBJ1-2; D gene unclear. This CDR3 has 14 amino acids. The germline V gene has CDR1 SGHRS and CDR2 YFSETQ. Deletions cut 0 bases from V and 6 bases from J, with 12 bases between. CDR3 DNA sequence: TGCGCCAGCAGCTTGGCTGGACTAAGGGATGGCTACACCTTC. This encodes CASSLAGLRDGYTF. Using reference TRBV5-1 and TRBJ1-2 for the parts outside the CDR3, the full variable domain is KAGVTQTPRYLIKTRGQQVTLSCSPISGHRSVSWYQQTPGQGLQFLFEYFSETQRNKGNFPGRFSGRQFSNSRSEMNVSTLELGDSALYLCASSLAGLRDGYTFGSGTRLTVV.

CDR3 coding DNA: TGTGCCAGCTCACCTTTTAACACTGAAGCTTTCTTT. As protein: CASSPFNTEAFF. The rearrangement uses TRBV18 and TRBJ1-1; no clear D. Trimming left V 3 bases short and J 2 bases short, with 4 bases between. The germline gives CDR1 KGHSH, CDR2 LQKENI. The CDR3 runs to 12 residues. Looking up the rest from reference TRBV18 and TRBJ1-1 gives the full variable domain: NAGVMQNPRHLVRRRGQEARLRCSPMKGHSHVYWYRQLPEEGLKFMVYLQKENIIDESGMPKERFSAEFPKEGPSILRIQQVVRGDSAAYFCASSPFNTEAFFGQGTRLTVV.

This sequence joins TRBV2 and TRBJ2-7; 16 bases are a match to TRBD2. CDR3 size: 14 residues. Germline loops: CDR1 SNHLY, CDR2 FYNNEI. The V and J ends lost 6 bases and 5 bases, in that order; junction bases with no gene match: 1. The CDR3 reads CASRGLAGGNEQYF. The CDR3 region has the DNA TGTGCCAGCAGGGGACTAGCGGGGGGGAACGAGCAGTACTTC. The full variable domain, with the rest looked up from reference TRBV2 and TRBJ2-7, is EPEVTQTPSHQVTQMGQEVILRCVPISNHLYFYWYRQILGQKVEFLVSFYNNEISEKSEIFDDQFSVERPDGSNFTLKIRSTKLEDSAMYFCASRGLAGGNEQYFGPGTRLTVT.

This clone was picked up one time. This chain joins TRBV27 and TRBJ1-2; possible D gene TRBD1, 6 bases. The CDR3 has 13 residues. Germline loops: CDR1 MNHEY, CDR2 SMNVEV (reference sequence). V shed 5 bases and J shed 7 bases, with 14 bases lying between them. CDR3 nucleotides: TGTGCCAGCAGTCCCTCGGGGGCGGGTGGCTACACCTTC. As protein: CASSPSGAGGYTF.

This chain connects TRBV10-2 to TRBJ2-1, with D unclear. With 4 bases removed from V and 2 bases from J, the gap between germline ends came to 6 bases. Looked up from germline, CDR1 is WSHSY and CDR2 is SAAADI. This CDR3 region has 13 residues. CDR3 DNA sequence: TGCGCCAGCAGTGTCTGGCCCTACAATGAGCAGTTCTTC. Amino acids: CASSVWPYNEQFF.